These 11 T cell receptor beta chains share one sample of origin, sequenced in a study of T-cell memory formation after mild COVID-19. TCRdb passed the 5' RACE reads through MiXCR, listing each CDR3 protein once. This table has about 110,000 distinct CDR3 sequences, 9.5% to 15% appearing once. The source material was PBMCs or a T cell subset sorted from them (not recorded which). The receptor set was obtained from an adult woman who had mild COVID-19 (a few samples of this study predate the infection). Cell type and time point are not known.

This clonotype was recorded a few times. This rearrangement joins TRBV7-3 to TRBJ1-1, with 10 bases matching TRBD1. Germline values: CDR1 SGHTA, CDR2 FQGTGA. V dropped 5 bases and J dropped 3; count of bases not matched to a gene: 9. The CDR3 is 16 amino acids. For the CDR3, the DNA is TGTGCCAGCAGCCTCCCTCCGGACAGGGGGGACACTGAAGCTTTCTTT. Translated: CASSLPPDRGDTEAFF.

The chain uses TRBV6-1 and TRBJ1-2; 10 bases are a match to TRBD1. CDR1 and CDR2 (germline): MNHNS, SASEGT. The CDR3 spans 14 residues. The ends lost 5 bases at V and 6 bases at J; junction bases unmatched: 6. CDR3 nucleotides: TGTGCCAGCAGTCCAAGGGACAGGGGACATGGCTACACCTTC. This codes for CASSPRDRGHGYTF.

In its sample, this clonotype was seen many times. This CDR3 reads CASSFLTSTDTQYF. The DNA for the CDR3 is TGTGCCAGCAGCTTTCTAACTAGCACAGATACGCAGTATTTT. The J gene is TRBJ2-3, the V gene TRBV7-9, with D hard to call. Trimming pared 3 bases from V and 0 bases from J, leaving 7 bases between. Germline CDR1 is SEHNR and CDR2 is FQNEAQ (reference sequence). CDR3 length equals 14 residues.

This clonotype has a handful of counts. V usage is TRBV5-6 and J usage is TRBJ1-2; D unresolved. CDR3 length: 13 amino acids. V lost 4 bases and J lost 3, with 10 bases in between. Per the germline V gene, CDR1 is SGHDT and CDR2 is YYEEEE. The CDR3, as DNA: TGTGCCAGCAGCGAAGCCGGGGACTATGGCTACACCTTC. It specifies CASSEAGDYGYTF. Looking up the rest from reference TRBV5-6 and TRBJ1-2 gives the full variable domain: DAGVTQSPTHLIKTRGQQVTLRCSPKSGHDTVSWYQQALGQGPQFIFQYYEEEERQRGNFPDRFSGHQFPNYSSELNVNALLLGDSALYLCASSEAGDYGYTFGSGTRLTVV.

V usage is TRBV7-9 and J usage is TRBJ1-2; perhaps TRBD1 as D (5 bases). Germline values: CDR1 SEHNR, CDR2 FQNEAQ (reference sequence). Trimming removed 7 bases at V and 1 base at J, with 10 bases between. This CDR3 is 13 amino acids long. CDR3 amino acids: CASKGPDNYGYTF. CDR3 DNA: TGTGCCAGCAAGGGGCCCGATAACTATGGCTACACCTTC.

The rearrangement joins TRBV5-1 to TRBJ2-1, with 9 bases aligning to TRBD1. Germline V gene lookup returns CDR1 SGHRS and CDR2 YFSETQ. The CDR3 is 16 residues long. J gave up 8 bases and V 4 bases, and 13 bases lay outside the gene matches. The CDR3 here is CASSARDRAYLDEQFF. The CDR3 DNA follows: TGCGCCAGCAGCGCGCGGGACAGGGCTTATCTCGATGAGCAGTTCTTC.

In this sample, this clonotype turned up a few times. The chain has TRBV13 and TRBJ1-2; the match to TRBD1 covers 7 bases. CDR3 length: 17 residues. Germline CDR1 reads PRHDT; CDR2 reads FYEKMQ (reference sequence). V shed 2 bases, J shed 3 bases, and the junction held 12 bases outside the gene matches. The DNA of the CDR3 is TGTGCCAGCAGCTTACCCCCCGCTGGGACAGCCGACTATGGCTACACCTTC. Translation gives CASSLPPAGTADYGYTF. Supplemented by reference TRBV13 and TRBJ1-2, the full variable domain reads AAGVIQSPRHLIKEKRETATLKCYPIPRHDTVYWYQQGPGQDPQFLISFYEKMQSDKGSIPDRFSAQQFSDYHSELNMSSLELGDSALYFCASSLPPAGTADYGYTFGSGTRLTVV.

This chain connects TRBV25-1 to TRBJ2-7, with 7 bases identical to TRBD2. CDR1 is MGHDK, CDR2 SYGVNS, per germline. This CDR3 spans 14 amino acids. The V gene end was trimmed by 4 bases and the J gene end by 2 bases; junction bases not matched to a gene: 5. DNA for the CDR3: TGTGCCAGCAGTGTTGCGGGAGAAGCCTACGAGCAGTACTTC. Protein sequence: CASSVAGEAYEQYF.

This clonotype has at least ten counts. The chain recombines TRBV6-5 with TRBJ2-3, with unresolved D. Trimming removed 2 bases from V and 4 bases from J, with 7 bases in between. The germline CDR1 and CDR2 sequences are MNHEY and SVGAGI. The CDR3 is made up of 13 amino acids. The CDR3 DNA follows: TGTGCCAGCAGTTACGGGTCGGCAGATACGCAGTATTTT. Translating gives CASSYGSADTQYF.

This clonotype was seen a handful of times. V usage is TRBV4-3 and J usage is TRBJ2-1; D is ambiguous. CDR1 is LGHNA and CDR2 is YSLEER in the germline V gene. Between the trimmed V and J ends, which lost 4 bases and 9 bases, there was a span of 13 bases. This CDR3 is 13 amino acids long. The CDR3 reads CASSLKSLGEQFF. CDR3 nucleotide sequence: TGCGCCAGCAGCCTAAAGAGTTTAGGTGAGCAGTTCTTC.

This chain connects TRBV18 to TRBJ2-7; no clear D gene. This CDR3 spans 14 amino acids. From germline, CDR1 is KGHSH and CDR2 LQKENI. The germline V and J ends were trimmed by 4 bases and 2 bases, with 12 bases remaining between them. This CDR3 reads CASSREDTTYEQYF. The DNA of the CDR3 is TGTGCCAGCTCACGGGAAGACACTACCTACGAGCAGTACTTC.